This record looks at one T cell receptor beta chain sequence and its context. The target antigen is unknown. The data were taken from a study of monozygotic twins with inflammatory bowel disease. Overall study results and limits: Against healthy co-twins, IBD patients had lower TCRbeta diversity (measured by inverse Simpson). Some repertoire variability may stem from patients' differing immunosuppressive treatments.

No DNA is given; TCRdb re-called the 5' RACE reads and lists each CDR3 protein once. Its table lists over 200,000 distinct CDR3 sequences. The TCR comes from a human donor with ulcerative colitis or Crohn's disease, or a healthy co-twin of an affected twin (not recorded which). Sample: blood.

The CDR3 loop reads CSARDRTGSLEKLFF. The chain employs TRBV20-1 and TRBJ1-4; TCRdb calls TRBD1, which cannot be checked without DNA. Germline CDR1 DFQATT, CDR2 SNEGSKA (reference sequence). This CDR3 has 15 amino acids.